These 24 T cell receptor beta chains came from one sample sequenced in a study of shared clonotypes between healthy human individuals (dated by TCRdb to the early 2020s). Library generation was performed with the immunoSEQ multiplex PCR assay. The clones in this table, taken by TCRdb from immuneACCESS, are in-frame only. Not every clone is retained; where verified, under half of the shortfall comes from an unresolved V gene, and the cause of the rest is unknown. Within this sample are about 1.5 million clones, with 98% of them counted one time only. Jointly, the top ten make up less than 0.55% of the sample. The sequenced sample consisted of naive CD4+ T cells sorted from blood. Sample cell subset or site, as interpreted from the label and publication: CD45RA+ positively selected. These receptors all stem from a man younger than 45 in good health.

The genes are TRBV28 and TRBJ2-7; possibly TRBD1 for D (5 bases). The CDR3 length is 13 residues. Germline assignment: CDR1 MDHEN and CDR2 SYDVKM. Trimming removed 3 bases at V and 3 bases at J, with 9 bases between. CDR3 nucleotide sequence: TGTGCCAGCAGTTTTCCAGGGAACTACGAGCAGTACTTC. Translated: CASSFPGNYEQYF. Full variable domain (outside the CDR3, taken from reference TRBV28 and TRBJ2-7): DVKVTQSSRYLVKRTGEKVFLECVQDMDHENMFWYRQDPGLGLRLIYFSYDVKMKEKGDIPEGYSVSREKKERFSLILESASTNQTSMYLCASSFPGNYEQYFGPGTRLTVT.

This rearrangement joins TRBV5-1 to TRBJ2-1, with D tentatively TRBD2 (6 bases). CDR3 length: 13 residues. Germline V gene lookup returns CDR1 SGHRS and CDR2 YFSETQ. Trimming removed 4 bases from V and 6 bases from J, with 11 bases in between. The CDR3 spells CASSPRGSNEQFF. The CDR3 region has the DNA TGCGCCAGCAGCCCTCGGGGGAGCAATGAGCAGTTCTTC.

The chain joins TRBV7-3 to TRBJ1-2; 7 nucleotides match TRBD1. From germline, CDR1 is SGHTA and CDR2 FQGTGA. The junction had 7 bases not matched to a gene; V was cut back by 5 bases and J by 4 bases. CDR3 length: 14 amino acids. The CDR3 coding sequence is TGTGCCAGCAGCATACAGGGGAAGGGCTATGGCTACACCTTC. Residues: CASSIQGKGYGYTF.

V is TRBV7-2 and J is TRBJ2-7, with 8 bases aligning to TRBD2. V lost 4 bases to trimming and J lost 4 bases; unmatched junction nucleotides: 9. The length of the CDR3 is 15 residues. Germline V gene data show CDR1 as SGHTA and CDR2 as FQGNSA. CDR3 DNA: TGTGCCAGCAGCTCTATCAGCGGGAGTAGGTACGAGCAGTACTTC. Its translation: CASSSISGSRYEQYF.

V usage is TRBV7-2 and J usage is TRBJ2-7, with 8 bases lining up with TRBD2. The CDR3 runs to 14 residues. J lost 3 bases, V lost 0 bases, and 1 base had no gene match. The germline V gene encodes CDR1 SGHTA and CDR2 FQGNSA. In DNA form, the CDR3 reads TGTGCCAGCAGCTTAGCAGCGGGGGTCTACGAGCAGTACTTC. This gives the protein CASSLAAGVYEQYF.

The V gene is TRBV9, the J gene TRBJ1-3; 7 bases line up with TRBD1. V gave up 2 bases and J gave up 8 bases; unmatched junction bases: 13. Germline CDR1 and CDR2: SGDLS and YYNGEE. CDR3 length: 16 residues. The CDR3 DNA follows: TGTGCCAGCAGCGTGGTAGGGGGCGGTTTGGTGGACACCATATATTTT. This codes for CASSVVGGGLVDTIYF. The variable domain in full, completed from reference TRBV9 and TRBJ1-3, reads DSGVTQTPKHLITATGQRVTLRCSPRSGDLSVYWYQQSLDQGLQFLIQYYNGEERAKGNILERFSAQQFPDLHSELNLSSLELGDSALYFCASSVVGGGLVDTIYFGEGSWLTVV.

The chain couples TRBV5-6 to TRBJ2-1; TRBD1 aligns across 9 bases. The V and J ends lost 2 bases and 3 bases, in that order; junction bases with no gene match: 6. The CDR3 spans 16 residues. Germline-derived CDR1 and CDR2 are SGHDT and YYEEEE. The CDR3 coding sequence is TGTGCCAGCAGCTTTTCAACAGGGGGCATCTACAATGAGCAGTTCTTC. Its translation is CASSFSTGGIYNEQFF.

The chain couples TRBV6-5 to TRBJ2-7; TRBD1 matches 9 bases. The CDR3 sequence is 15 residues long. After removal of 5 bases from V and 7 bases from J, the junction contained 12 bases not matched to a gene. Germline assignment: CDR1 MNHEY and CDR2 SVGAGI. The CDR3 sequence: CASSKQIGTGREQYF. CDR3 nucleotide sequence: TGTGCCAGCAGTAAACAGATCGGGACAGGGCGAGAGCAGTACTTC.

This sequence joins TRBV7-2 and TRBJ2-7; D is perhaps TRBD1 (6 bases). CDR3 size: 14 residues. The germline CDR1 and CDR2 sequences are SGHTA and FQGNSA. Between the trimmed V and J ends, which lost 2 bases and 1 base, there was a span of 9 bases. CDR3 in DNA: TGTGCCAGCAGCTTAAACAGGGCTTCCTACGAGCAGTACTTC. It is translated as CASSLNRASYEQYF.

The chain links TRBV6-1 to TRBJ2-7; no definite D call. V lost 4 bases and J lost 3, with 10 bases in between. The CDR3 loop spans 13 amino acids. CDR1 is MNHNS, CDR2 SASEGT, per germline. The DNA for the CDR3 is TGTGCCAGCAGTGTACCCCCGCGCTACGAGCAGTACTTC. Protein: CASSVPPRYEQYF.

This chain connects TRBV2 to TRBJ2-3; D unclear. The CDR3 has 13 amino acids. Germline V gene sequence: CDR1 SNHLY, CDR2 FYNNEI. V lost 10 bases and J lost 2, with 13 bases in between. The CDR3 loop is CANDDGVTDTQYF. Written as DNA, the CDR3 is TGTGCCAACGATGACGGTGTCACAGATACGCAGTATTTT. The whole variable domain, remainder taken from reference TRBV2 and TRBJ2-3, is EPEVTQTPSHQVTQMGQEVILRCVPISNHLYFYWYRQILGQKVEFLVSFYNNEISEKSEIFDDQFSVERPDGSNFTLKIRSTKLEDSAMYFCANDDGVTDTQYFGPGTRLTVL.

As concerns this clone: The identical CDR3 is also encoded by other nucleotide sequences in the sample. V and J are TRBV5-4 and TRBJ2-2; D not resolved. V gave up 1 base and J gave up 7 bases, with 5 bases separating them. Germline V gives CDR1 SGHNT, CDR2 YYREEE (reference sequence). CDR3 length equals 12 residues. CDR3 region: CASSLFSGELFF. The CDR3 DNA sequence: TGTGCCAGCAGCTTGTTTAGCGGGGAGCTGTTTTTT.

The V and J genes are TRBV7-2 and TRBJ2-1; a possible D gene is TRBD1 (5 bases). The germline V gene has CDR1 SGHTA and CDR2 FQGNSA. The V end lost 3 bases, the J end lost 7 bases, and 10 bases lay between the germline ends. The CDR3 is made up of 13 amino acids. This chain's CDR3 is CASSFQGQNEQFF. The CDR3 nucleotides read TGTGCCAGCAGCTTTCAGGGCCAGAATGAGCAGTTCTTC.

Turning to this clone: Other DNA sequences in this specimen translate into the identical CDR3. The CDR3 spells CASGRSYEQYF. CDR3 DNA: TGTGCCAGCGGTCGTTCCTACGAGCAGTACTTC. V and J are TRBV6-1 and TRBJ2-7, with unresolved D. The CDR3 loop spans 11 amino acids. The V gene lost 8 bases and the J gene lost 1 base, with 6 bases spanning the gap. The germline gives CDR1 MNHNS, CDR2 SASEGT.

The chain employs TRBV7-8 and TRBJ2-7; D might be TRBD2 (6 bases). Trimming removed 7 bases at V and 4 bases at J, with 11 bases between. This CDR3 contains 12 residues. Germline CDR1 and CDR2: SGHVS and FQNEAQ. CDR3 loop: CASTSEGYEQYF. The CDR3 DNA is TGTGCCAGCACTAGCGAGGGTTACGAGCAGTACTTC.

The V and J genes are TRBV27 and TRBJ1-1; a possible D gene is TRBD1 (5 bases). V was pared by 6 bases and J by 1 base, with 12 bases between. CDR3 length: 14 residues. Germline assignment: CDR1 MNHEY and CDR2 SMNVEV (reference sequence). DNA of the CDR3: TGTGCCAGCAGGACTCCAGGACAGAACACTGAAGCTTTCTTT. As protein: CASRTPGQNTEAFF.

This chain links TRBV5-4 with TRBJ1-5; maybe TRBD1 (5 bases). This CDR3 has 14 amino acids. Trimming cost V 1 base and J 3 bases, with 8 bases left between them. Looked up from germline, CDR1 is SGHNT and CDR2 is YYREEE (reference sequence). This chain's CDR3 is CASSLQGVNQPQHF. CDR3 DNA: TGTGCCAGCAGCTTGCAAGGGGTCAATCAGCCCCAGCATTTT.

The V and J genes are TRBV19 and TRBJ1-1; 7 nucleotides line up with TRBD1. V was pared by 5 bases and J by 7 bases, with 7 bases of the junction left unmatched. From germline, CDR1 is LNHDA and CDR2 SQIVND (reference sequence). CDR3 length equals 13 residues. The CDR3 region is CASSRKQGFEAFF. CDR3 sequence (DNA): TGTGCCAGTAGTCGTAAACAGGGGTTTGAAGCTTTCTTT.

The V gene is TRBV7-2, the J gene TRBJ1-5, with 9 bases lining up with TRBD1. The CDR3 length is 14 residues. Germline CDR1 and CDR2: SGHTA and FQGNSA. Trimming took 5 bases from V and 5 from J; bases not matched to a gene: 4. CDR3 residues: CASSHGTGYQPQHF. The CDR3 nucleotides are TGTGCCAGCAGCCACGGGACAGGGTATCAGCCCCAGCATTTT. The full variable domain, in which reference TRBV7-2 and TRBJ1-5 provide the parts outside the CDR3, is GAGVSQSPSNKVTEKGKDVELRCDPISGHTALYWYRQSLGQGLEFLIYFQGNSAPDKSGLPSDRFSAERTGGSVSTLTIQRTQQEDSAVYLCASSHGTGYQPQHFGDGTRLSIL.

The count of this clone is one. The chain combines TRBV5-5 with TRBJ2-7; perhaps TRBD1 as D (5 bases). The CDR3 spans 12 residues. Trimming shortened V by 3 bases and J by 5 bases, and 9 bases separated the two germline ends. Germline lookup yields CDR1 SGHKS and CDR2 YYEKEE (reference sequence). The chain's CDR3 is CASSSGSDEQYF. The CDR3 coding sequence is TGTGCCAGCAGCTCAGGGTCCGACGAGCAGTACTTC. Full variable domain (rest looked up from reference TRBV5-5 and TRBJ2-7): DAGVTQSPTHLIKTRGQQVTLRCSPISGHKSVSWYQQVLGQGPQFIFQYYEKEERGRGNFPDRFSARQFPNYSSELNVNALLLGDSALYLCASSSGSDEQYFGPGTRLTVT.

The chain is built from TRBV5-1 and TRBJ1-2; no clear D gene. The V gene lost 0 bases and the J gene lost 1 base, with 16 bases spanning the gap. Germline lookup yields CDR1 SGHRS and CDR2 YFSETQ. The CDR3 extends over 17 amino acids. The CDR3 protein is CASSLELAALDNYGYTF. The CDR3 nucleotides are TGCGCCAGCAGCTTGGAGTTGGCAGCCCTTGATAACTATGGCTACACCTTC.

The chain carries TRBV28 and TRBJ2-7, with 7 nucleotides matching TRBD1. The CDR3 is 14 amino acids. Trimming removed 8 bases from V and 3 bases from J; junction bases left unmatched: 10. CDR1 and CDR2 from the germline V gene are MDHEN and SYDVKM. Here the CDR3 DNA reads TGTGCCAGCGGTAAGACAGGGTTGATCTACGAGCAGTACTTC. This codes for CASGKTGLIYEQYF.

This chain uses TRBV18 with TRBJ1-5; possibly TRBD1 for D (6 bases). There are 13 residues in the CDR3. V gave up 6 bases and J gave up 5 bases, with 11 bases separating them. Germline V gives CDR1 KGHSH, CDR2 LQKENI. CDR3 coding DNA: TGTGCCAGCTCCGGGGCAGGGGATCAGCCCCAGCATTTT. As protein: CASSGAGDQPQHF.

CDR3 sequence: CASSLRQGNTGELFF. The CDR3 coding sequence is TGCGCCAGCAGCCTGAGACAGGGGAACACCGGGGAGCTGTTTTTT. The V and J genes are TRBV5-1 and TRBJ2-2; TRBD1 aligns across 7 bases. Germline loops: CDR1 SGHRS, CDR2 YFSETQ. The CDR3 consists of 15 residues. V was pared by 4 bases and J by 1 base, with 4 bases of the junction left unmatched.